The rows below give T cell receptor beta chains drawn from one sample of a study of cytomegalovirus exposure and HLA in healthy donors. Profiled with immunoSEQ multiplex PCR; TCRdb holds only in-frame clones, not every one. The table lists 35,000 to 45,000 clones, approximately 79% of them singletons. The sequenced sample consisted of PBMCs. These receptors were collected from a woman between 18 and 29 years old in good health and CMV-seropositive. CDR3s include the opening cysteine and the closing phenylalanine or tryptophan. Fields, in order: V gene, J gene, D gene, clone size, CDR3 protein, CDR3 DNA. A D gene is named only where the DNA matches it firmly. Not every row has a clone size; where given, it reads once, few, many or a size class.

TRBV19	TRBJ2-2	TRBD2	-	CASKLNPSGTSGELFF	TGTGCCAGCAAACTAAACCCTAGCGGGACGTCCGGGGAGCTGTTTTTT
TRBV7-3	TRBJ2-5	TRBD1	-	CASSPTGGRETQYF	TGTGCCAGCAGCCCGACAGGGGGGCGGGAGACCCAGTACTTC
TRBV19	TRBJ2-7	-	-	CASSKAAGSYEQYF	TGTGCCAGTAGTAAAGCGGCAGGCTCCTACGAGCAGTACTTC
TRBV5-6	TRBJ1-1	TRBD1	-	CASSYESTGVTEAFF	TGTGCCAGCAGCTATGAATCGACAGGGGTAACTGAAGCTTTCTTT
TRBV7-2	TRBJ2-1	TRBD2	-	CASSLTSGAYNEQFF	TGTGCCAGCAGCTTAACTAGCGGGGCCTACAATGAGCAGTTCTTC
TRBV30	TRBJ1-2	-	-	CAGGDNYGYTF	TGTGCCGGAGGGGATAACTATGGCTACACCTTC
TRBV28	TRBJ2-7	TRBD1	few	CASSQTGGEPSGEQYF	TGTGCCAGCAGTCAGACAGGGGGGGAGCCTAGTGGGGAGCAGTACTTC
TRBV28	TRBJ1-3	-	-	CASSWLSGNTIYF	TGTGCCAGCAGTTGGCTCTCTGGAAACACCATATATTTT
TRBV2	TRBJ1-2	TRBD1	few	CARTQGNYGYTF	TGTGCCAGGACACAGGGGAACTATGGCTACACCTTC
TRBV7-9	TRBJ2-7	TRBD1	-	CSSSSTGDEQYF	TGTTCCAGCAGCTCTACAGGGGACGAGCAGTACTTC
TRBV18	TRBJ1-1	-	-	CASSPAGSGAFF	TGTGCCAGCTCCCCGGCCGGGTCAGGGGCTTTCTTT
TRBV9	TRBJ1-2	TRBD1	-	CASSTVAGTGGRGYTF	TGTGCCAGCAGCACAGTTGCCGGGACAGGGGGCCGAGGCTACACCTTC
TRBV27	TRBJ2-2	-	-	CASSLIGRNTGELFF	TGTGCCAGCAGTTTAATAGGGAGGAACACCGGGGAGCTGTTTTTT
TRBV27	TRBJ2-5	-	once	CASSLSSGETQYF	TGTGCCAGCAGTTTATCATCCGGGGAGACCCAGTACTTC
TRBV9	TRBJ2-7	-	-	CASSAGTKRGEQYF	TGTGCCAGCAGCGCCGGGACAAAAAGGGGCGAGCAGTACTTC
TRBV7-3	TRBJ2-7	TRBD2	-	CASSSALSGRAAYEQYF	TGTGCCAGCAGCTCCGCACTCAGCGGGAGGGCCGCCTACGAGCAGTACTTC
TRBV20-1	TRBJ2-7	-	once	CSRRGGTEQYF	TGCAGTCGACGAGGGGGTACCGAGCAGTACTTC
TRBV6-6	TRBJ1-5	TRBD1	-	CASSYGTTGAGQPQHF	TGTGCCAGCAGTTACGGCACCACAGGGGCCGGACAGCCCCAGCATTTT
TRBV28	TRBJ2-5	TRBD2	-	CASRSSGRAGTQYF	TGTGCCAGCAGGTCTAGCGGGAGGGCTGGGACCCAGTACTTC
TRBV15	TRBJ1-6	-	-	CATSRDGENSPLHF	TGTGCCACCAGCAGAGATGGAGAAAATTCACCCCTCCACTTT
TRBV30	TRBJ2-7	TRBD2	-	CASTSGSGYEQYF	TGTGCCTCAACTAGCGGGAGTGGGTACGAGCAGTACTTC
TRBV28	TRBJ1-1	-	-	CASSFLQGAMTEAFF	TGTGCCAGCAGTTTCTTACAGGGAGCGATGACTGAAGCTTTCTTT
TRBV7-7	TRBJ1-4	-	-	CASSLRDIVGKTVF	TGTGCTAGCAGCTTAAGGGACATAGTTGGGAAAACTGTTTTT
TRBV9	TRBJ2-1	-	-	CASTQGQQTYNEQFF	TGTGCCAGCACCCAGGGGCAGCAAACCTACAATGAGCAGTTCTTC
TRBV20-1	TRBJ2-5	-	-	CSARRGETQYF	TGCAGTGCCCGGCGAGGAGAGACCCAGTACTTC